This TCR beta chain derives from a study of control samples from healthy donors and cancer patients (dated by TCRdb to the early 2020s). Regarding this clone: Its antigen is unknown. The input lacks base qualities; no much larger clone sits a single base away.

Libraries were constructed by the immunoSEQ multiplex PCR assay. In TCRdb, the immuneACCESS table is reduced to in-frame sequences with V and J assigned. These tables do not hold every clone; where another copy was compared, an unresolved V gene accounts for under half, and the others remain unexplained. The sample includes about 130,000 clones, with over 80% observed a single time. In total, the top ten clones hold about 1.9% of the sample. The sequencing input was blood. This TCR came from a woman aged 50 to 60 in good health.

For the CDR3, the sequence is CASSAGLNTEAFF. The DNA is as follows: TGTGCCAGTAGTGCAGGGCTGAACACTGAAGCTTTCTTT. The chain is assembled from TRBV19 and TRBJ1-1; the D gene is perhaps TRBD1, from 5 matching bases. Via the germline V gene (reference sequence), CDR1 is LNHDA and CDR2 SQIVND. V drops 5 bases and J drops 0 bases, leaving 7 bases in between. Reading from cysteine to phenylalanine, the CDR3 counts 13 amino acids. Only the CDR3 part of the read is kept: 39 bases, read in frame from the first base.